These 9 T cell receptor beta chains were all obtained from the same sample, sequenced in a study of T cell responses to AZD1222 COVID-19 vaccine. The repertoire was sequenced with immunoSEQ multiplex PCR; TCRdb's copy has only in-frame clones and lacks some. The data contain roughly 200,000 clones, approximately 91% of them seen just once; the ten biggest clones take up 1.7%. The specimen was peripheral blood, collected 28 days after the second AZD1222 dose. Receptor source: an adult who received the AZD1222 COVID-19 vaccine.

V is TRBV7-2 and J is TRBJ1-1; TRBD1 aligns across 9 bases. Unmatched junction bases numbered 4, after V lost 5 bases and J lost 3 bases. The germline V gene has CDR1 SGHTA and CDR2 FQGNSA. This CDR3 comprises 14 residues. The CDR3 is CASSVGTGHTEAFF. The CDR3 bases are TGTGCCAGCAGCGTAGGGACAGGGCACACTGAAGCTTTCTTT.

The chain recombines TRBV4-1 with TRBJ1-2; 8 nucleotides agree with TRBD1. Germline V lookup: CDR1 MGHRA, CDR2 YSYEKL. The CDR3 is 17 residues long. With 0 bases clipped from V and 8 bases from J, the junction kept 14 bases outside the gene matches. The CDR3 nucleotides read TGCGCCAGCAGCCAAGAGGACAGGGTTCCGATCGCTGGGGGCTACACCTTC. This codes for CASSQEDRVPIAGGYTF.

V gene TRBV6-1 combines with J gene TRBJ1-3; D is unclear. V lost 3 bases and J 0 bases, leaving 12 bases between the germline ends. The CDR3 consists of 16 residues. Germline values: CDR1 MNHNS, CDR2 SASEGT. The CDR3, as DNA: TGTGCCAGCAGTGACCGGACTTCCAGCTCTGGAAACACCATATATTTT. Translation gives CASSDRTSSSGNTIYF.

About this clone: Germline is not matched at one junction end, which may reflect a read error. The rearrangement joins TRBV7-3 to TRBJ1-1; D is perhaps TRBD1 (6 bases). Germline CDR1 and CDR2: SGHTA and FQGTGA. CDR3 length equals 16 residues. This CDR3 reads CASSLTPPGVGTEAFF. The CDR3 DNA follows: TGTGCCAGCAGTTTAACCCCACCAGGGGTGGGGACTGAAGCTTTCTTT.

This clone was detected only once. The J gene is TRBJ2-7, the V gene TRBV2; 9 bases map to TRBD1. Looked up from germline, CDR1 is SNHLY and CDR2 is FYNNEI. The trim removed 7 bases at V and 0 bases at J, leaving 1 base unmatched. The CDR3 length is 13 residues. CDR3 protein: CASKGQGSYEQYF. Here the CDR3 DNA reads TGTGCCAGCAAGGGACAGGGCTCCTACGAGCAGTACTTC.

The rearrangement links TRBV11-2 to TRBJ2-5; the D is unclear. From germline, CDR1 is SGHAT and CDR2 FQNNGV. The CDR3 length is 14 residues. Trimming shortened V by 4 bases and J by 4 bases, and 13 bases separated the two germline ends. Here the CDR3 DNA reads TGTGCCAGCAGCTATGACTTATGGGGAGAGACCCAGTACTTC. Amino acid sequence: CASSYDLWGETQYF.

V usage is TRBV6-5 and J usage is TRBJ1-3, with a weak D call TRBD1 (5 bases). The CDR3 consists of 15 residues. The germline V gene has CDR1 MNHEY and CDR2 SVGAGI. V lost 2 bases to trimming and J lost 4 bases, with 12 bases between them. The CDR3 DNA reads as TGTGCCAGCAGTTACGGAGGGGCAGGAGGAAACACCATATATTTT. The encoded protein is CASSYGGAGGNTIYF.

The CDR3 DNA reads TGTGCCAGCAGCCCTAGCTTGATAGCGGGAGAGGGAGCGAAGCAGTACTTC. Translated: CASSPSLIAGEGAKQYF. The chain employs TRBV11-2 and TRBJ2-7, with 9 bases fitting TRBD2. The CDR3 consists of 17 residues. The germline V gene has CDR1 SGHAT and CDR2 FQNNGV. V trimming: 5 bases; J trimming: 8 bases; junction bases outside the gene matches: 19.

The V and J genes are TRBV5-1 and TRBJ1-1; 7 positions match TRBD1. This CDR3 has 15 residues. V lost 4 bases, J lost 4 bases, and 10 bases stayed unmatched. Germline assignment: CDR1 SGHRS and CDR2 YFSETQ. CDR3 region: CASSPPTGRGTEAFF. For the CDR3, the DNA is TGCGCCAGCAGCCCACCGACAGGGAGAGGCACTGAAGCTTTCTTT.